Below, 5 T cell receptor beta chains from the same sample are listed, as sequenced in a study of T cells after yellow fever vaccination. TCRdb fed the 5' RACE reads into MiXCR, producing one record per CDR3 protein. The table has about 350,000 distinct CDR3 sequences, roughly 8.4% seen once; the top ten hold roughly 15%. Source: PBMCs, taken about 49 days after the first yellow fever vaccination. These receptor sequences come from a young man who received the YFV17D yellow fever vaccine.

This clonotype has only a few counts. This chain connects TRBV24-1 to TRBJ1-1, with D tentatively TRBD1 (5 bases). The CDR3 is made up of 13 amino acids. The V end lost 7 bases, the J end lost 1 base, and 9 bases lay between the germline ends. Germline V gives CDR1 KGHDR, CDR2 SFDVKD. In nucleotides, the CDR3 is TGTGCCACCAGCCTAACAGGGAACACTGAAGCTTTCTTT. It codes for CATSLTGNTEAFF.

This clonotype turned up a few times. This chain uses TRBV4-1 with TRBJ1-3; possible D gene TRBD1, 5 bases. The ends were cut back, 0 bases at V and 5 bases at J, with 8 bases in the middle. This CDR3 contains 14 residues. CDR1 and CDR2 (germline): MGHRA, YSYEKL. The CDR3 DNA reads TGCGCCAGCAGCCAAGAAGGGGTTAGAAACACCATATATTTT. This translates into CASSQEGVRNTIYF.

This clonotype was observed a few times. The chain couples TRBV20-1 to TRBJ2-5, with a tentative D call TRBD2 (5 bases). The germline V gene has CDR1 DFQATT and CDR2 SNEGSKA (reference sequence). The CDR3 is 12 amino acids. V was trimmed by 5 bases and J by 4 bases, leaving 11 bases between them. CDR3 nucleotide sequence: TGCAGTGCTGTTTCAGGAGGAGAGACCCAGTACTTC. It specifies CSAVSGGETQYF.

This clonotype was counted between two and nine times. The gene calls are TRBV12-3 or TRBV12-4 and TRBJ2-5; 12 nucleotides line up with TRBD2. The CDR3 loop spans 14 amino acids. J gave up 5 bases and V 10 bases, and 8 bases lay outside the gene matches. CDR3 residues: CATRASGGGETQYF. As DNA, the CDR3 is TGTGCCACCAGGGCTAGCGGGGGGGGGGAGACCCAGTACTTC.

This clonotype turned up a few times. The gene calls are TRBV20-1 and TRBJ2-7, with TRBD1 identical over 8 bases. V shed 3 bases and J 1 base; nucleotides not matched to a gene: 8. This CDR3 has 15 amino acids. Germline V CDR1 and CDR2: DFQATT, SNEGSKA (reference sequence). CDR3 sequence (DNA): TGCAGTGCTAGGGAAACGGGACAGGCTTCCTACGAGCAGTACTTC. Translation gives CSARETGQASYEQYF.